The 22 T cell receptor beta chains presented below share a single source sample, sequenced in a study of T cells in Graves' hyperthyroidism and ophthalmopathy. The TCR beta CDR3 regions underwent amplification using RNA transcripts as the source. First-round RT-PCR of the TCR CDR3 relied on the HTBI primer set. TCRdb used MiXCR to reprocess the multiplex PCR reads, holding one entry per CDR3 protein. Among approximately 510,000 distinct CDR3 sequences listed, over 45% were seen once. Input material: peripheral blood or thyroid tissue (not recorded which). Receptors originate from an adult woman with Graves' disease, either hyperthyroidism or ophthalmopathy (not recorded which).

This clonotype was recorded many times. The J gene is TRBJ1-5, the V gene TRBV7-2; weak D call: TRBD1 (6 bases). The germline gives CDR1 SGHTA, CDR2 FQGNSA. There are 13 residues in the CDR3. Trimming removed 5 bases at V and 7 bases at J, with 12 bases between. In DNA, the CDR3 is TGTGCCAGCAGCGATAACCAGGGGCAGCCCCAGCATTTT. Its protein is CASSDNQGQPQHF.

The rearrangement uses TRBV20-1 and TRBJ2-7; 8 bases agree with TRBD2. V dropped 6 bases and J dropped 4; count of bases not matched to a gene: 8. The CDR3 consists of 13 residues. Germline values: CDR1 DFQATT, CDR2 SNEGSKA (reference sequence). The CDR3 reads CSAKLSGAYEQYF. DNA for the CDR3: TGCAGTGCCAAACTTAGCGGGGCATACGAGCAGTACTTC.

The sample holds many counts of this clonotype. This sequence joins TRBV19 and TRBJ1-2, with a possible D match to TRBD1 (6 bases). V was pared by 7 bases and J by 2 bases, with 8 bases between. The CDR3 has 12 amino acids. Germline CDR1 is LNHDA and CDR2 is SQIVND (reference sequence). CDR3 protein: CASTDRNYGYTF. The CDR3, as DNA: TGTGCCAGTACCGACAGGAACTATGGCTACACCTTC.

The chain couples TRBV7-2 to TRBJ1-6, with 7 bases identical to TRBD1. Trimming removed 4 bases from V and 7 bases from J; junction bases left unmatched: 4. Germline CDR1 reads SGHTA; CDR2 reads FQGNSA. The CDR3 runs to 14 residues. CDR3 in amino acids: CASSWQGGNSPLHF. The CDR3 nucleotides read TGTGCCAGCAGCTGGCAGGGGGGCAATTCACCCCTCCACTTT.

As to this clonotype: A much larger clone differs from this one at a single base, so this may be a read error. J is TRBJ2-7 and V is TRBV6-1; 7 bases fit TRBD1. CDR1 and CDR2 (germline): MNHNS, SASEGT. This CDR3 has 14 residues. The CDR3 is CASYPRQGSHEQCF. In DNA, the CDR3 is TGTGCCAGCTATCCCCGACAGGGTTCCCACGAGCAGTGCTTC.

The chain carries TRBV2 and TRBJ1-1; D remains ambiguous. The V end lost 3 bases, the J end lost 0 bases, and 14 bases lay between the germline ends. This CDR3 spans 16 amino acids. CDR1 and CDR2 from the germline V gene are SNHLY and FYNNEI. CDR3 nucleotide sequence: TGTGCCAGCAGTGATTGGTCGGGAGGGCTGAACACTGAAGCTTTCTTT. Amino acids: CASSDWSGGLNTEAFF.

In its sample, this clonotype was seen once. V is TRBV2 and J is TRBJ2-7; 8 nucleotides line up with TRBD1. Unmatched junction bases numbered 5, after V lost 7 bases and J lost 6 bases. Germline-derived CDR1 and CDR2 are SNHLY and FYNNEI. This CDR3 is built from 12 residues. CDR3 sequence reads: CASTRTGIEQYF. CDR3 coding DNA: TGTGCCAGCACTAGGACAGGGATCGAGCAGTACTTC.

CDR3 DNA: TGCAGCGTTGAAGAAGATGCCGAGGGGGCAAGGGAGGGTGGCTACACCTTC. Amino acid sequence: CSVEEDAEGAREGGYTF. V is TRBV29-1 and J is TRBJ1-2; 7 positions match TRBD1. Germline V gene sequence: CDR1 SQVTM, CDR2 ANQGSEA. The CDR3 has 17 residues. The V segment lost 0 bases and the J segment 7 bases; nucleotides outside the gene matches: 17.

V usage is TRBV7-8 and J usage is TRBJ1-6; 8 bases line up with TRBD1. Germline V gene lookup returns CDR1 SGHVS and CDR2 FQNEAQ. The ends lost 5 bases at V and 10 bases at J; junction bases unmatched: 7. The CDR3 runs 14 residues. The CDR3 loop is CASSQGQELSPLHF. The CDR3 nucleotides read TGTGCCAGCAGCCAGGGACAGGAGCTCTCACCCCTCCACTTT.

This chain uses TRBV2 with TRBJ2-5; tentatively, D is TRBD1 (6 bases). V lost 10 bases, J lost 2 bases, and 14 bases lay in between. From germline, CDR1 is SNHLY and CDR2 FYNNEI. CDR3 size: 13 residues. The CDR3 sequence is CATLRTAQETQYF. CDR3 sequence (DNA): TGTGCCACCCTCAGGACAGCGCAAGAGACCCAGTACTTC.

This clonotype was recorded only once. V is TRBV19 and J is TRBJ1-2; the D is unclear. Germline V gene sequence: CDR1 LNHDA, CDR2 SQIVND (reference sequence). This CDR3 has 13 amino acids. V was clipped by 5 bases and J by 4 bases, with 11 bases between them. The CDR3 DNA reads TGTGCCAGTAGTGGCGGGCTTCGCTATGGCTACACCTTC. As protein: CASSGGLRYGYTF.

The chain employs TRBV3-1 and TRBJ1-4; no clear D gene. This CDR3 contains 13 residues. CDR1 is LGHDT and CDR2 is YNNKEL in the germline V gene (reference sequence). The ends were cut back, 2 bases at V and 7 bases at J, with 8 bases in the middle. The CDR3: CASSQRTGEKLFF. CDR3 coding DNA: TGTGCCAGCAGCCAACGAACCGGTGAAAAACTGTTTTTT.

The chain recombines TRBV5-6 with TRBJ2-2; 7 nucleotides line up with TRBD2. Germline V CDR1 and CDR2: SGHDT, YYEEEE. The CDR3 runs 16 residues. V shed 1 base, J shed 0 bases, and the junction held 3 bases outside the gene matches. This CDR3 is CASSLTGGTNTGELFF. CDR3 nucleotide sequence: TGTGCCAGCAGCTTGACCGGGGGGACGAACACCGGGGAGCTGTTTTTT.

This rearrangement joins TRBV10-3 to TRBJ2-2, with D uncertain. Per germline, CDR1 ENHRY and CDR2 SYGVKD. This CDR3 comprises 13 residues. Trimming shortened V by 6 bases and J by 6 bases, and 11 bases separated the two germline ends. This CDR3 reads CAIRAHGAGELFF. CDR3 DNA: TGTGCCATCAGGGCGCATGGAGCCGGGGAGCTGTTTTTT.

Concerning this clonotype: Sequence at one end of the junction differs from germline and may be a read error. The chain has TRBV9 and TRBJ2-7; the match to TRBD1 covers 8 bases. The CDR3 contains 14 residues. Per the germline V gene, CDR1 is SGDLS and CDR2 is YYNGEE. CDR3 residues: CASSQGQGLHEQYF. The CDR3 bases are TGCGCCAGCAGCCAAGGACAGGGTCTCCACGAGCAGTACTTC.

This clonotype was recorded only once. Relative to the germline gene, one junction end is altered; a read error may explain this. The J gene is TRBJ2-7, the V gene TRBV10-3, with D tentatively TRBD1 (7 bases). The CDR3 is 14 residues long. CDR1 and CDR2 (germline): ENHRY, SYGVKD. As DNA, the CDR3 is TGTGCCAGCAGTACGCGACAGGGACTCCACGAGCAGTACTTC. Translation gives CASSTRQGLHEQYF.

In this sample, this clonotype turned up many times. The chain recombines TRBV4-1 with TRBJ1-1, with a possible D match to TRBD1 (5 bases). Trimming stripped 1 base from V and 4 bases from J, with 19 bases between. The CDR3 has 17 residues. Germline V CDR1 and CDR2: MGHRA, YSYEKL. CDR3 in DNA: TGCGCCAGCAGCCAAGGGTCAGCTCGGGGGGGTGGCACTGAAGCTTTCTTT. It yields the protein CASSQGSARGGGTEAFF.

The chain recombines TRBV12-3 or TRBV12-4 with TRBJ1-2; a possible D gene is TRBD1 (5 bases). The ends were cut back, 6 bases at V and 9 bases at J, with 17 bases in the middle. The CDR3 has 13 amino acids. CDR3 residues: CASRLGTGGRYTF. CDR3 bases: TGTGCCAGCAGACTAGGGACGGGCGGACGCTACACCTTC.

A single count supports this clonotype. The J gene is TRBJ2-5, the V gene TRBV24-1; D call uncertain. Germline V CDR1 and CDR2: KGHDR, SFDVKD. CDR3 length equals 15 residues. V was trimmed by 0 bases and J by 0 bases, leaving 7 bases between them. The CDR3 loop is CATSDLSRNQETQYF. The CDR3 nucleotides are TGTGCCACCAGTGATTTGAGCCGAAACCAAGAGACCCAGTACTTC.

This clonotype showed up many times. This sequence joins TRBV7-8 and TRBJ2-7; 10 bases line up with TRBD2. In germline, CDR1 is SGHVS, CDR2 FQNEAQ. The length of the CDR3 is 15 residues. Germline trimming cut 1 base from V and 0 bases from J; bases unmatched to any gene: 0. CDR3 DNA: TGTGCCAGCAGCTTAGGACTAGCGGGCTCCTACGAGCAGTACTTC. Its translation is CASSLGLAGSYEQYF.

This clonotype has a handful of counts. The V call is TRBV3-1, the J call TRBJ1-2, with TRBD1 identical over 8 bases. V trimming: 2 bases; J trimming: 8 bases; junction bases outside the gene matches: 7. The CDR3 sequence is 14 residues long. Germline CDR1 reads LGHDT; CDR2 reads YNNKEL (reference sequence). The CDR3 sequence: CASSQWDRLGGYTF. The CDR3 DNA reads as TGTGCCAGCAGCCAATGGGACAGGCTAGGAGGCTACACCTTC. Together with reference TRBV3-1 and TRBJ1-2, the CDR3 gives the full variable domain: DTAVSQTPKYLVTQMGNDKSIKCEQNLGHDTMYWYKQDSKKFLKIMFSYNNKELIINETVPNRFSPKSPDKAHLNLHINSLELGDSAVYFCASSQWDRLGGYTFGSGTRLTVV.

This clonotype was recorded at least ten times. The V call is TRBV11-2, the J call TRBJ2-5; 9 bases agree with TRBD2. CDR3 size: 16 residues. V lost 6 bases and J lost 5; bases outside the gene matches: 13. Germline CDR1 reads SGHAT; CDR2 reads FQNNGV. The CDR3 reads CASRGDLAGARETQYF. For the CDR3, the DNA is TGTGCCAGCAGGGGGGATTTAGCGGGAGCTCGTGAGACCCAGTACTTC.